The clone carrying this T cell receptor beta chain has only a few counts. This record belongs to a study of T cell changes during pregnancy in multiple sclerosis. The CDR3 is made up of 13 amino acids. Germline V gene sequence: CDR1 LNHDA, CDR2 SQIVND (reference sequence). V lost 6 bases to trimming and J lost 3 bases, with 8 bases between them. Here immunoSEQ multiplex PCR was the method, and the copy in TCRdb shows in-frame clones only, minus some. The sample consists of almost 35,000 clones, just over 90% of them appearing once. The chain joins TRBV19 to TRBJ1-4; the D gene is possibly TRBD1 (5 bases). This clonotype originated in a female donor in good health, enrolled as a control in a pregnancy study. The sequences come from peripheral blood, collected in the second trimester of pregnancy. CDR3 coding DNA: TGTGCCAGTAGGACAGTTTCTAATGAAAAACTGTTTTTT. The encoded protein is CASRTVSNEKLFF.